This T cell receptor (beta chain) was recovered during a study of PD-1 blockade in classical Hodgkin lymphoma. The data were produced by immunoSEQ multiplex PCR, yet TCRdb's version contains in-frame clones alone and is incomplete. The data contain around 50,000 clones, roughly 80% of them singletons. Points on this clone: The antigen remains undetermined.

Germline-derived CDR1 and CDR2 are SGHAT and FQNNGV. Trimming cost V 4 bases and J 11 bases; bases outside gene matches: 7. The CDR3 length is 12 residues. Noted time point: cycle 4 day 1 (C4D1), after 6 weeks of nivolumab. Each and every patient relapsed after autologous stem cell transplantation, and patients got differing brentuximab vedotin exposure. Study-wide points: Complete responders entered with baseline diversity on par with newly diagnosed patients, the results showed. The CD4+ diversity rise by C4D1 was clearest in complete responders. Although disease activity or prior therapy may be involved, causes of the repertoire differences remain undefined. Compared with healthy donors, newly diagnosed patients reportedly showed lower baseline TCR diversity.

This TCR derives from a human donor with classical Hodgkin lymphoma. The sample consisted of peripheral blood mononuclear cells (PBMCs), taken before the fourth cycle of nivolumab. This chain connects TRBV11-2 to TRBJ2-7; 8 bases are a match to TRBD2. The CDR3 DNA is TGTGCCAGCAGCTATCGCCAACTAGCGGAGTACTTC. Translating gives CASSYRQLAEYF.